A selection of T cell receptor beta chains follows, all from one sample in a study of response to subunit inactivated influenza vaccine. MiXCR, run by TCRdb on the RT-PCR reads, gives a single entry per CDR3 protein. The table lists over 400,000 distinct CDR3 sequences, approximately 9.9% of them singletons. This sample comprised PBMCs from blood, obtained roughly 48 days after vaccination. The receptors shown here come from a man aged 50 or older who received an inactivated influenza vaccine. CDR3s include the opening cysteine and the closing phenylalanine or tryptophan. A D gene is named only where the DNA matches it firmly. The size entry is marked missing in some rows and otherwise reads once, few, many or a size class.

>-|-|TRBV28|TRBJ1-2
CASSTPGRDYGYTF
TGTGCCAGCAGCACGCCGGGCAGGGACTATGGCTACACCTTC
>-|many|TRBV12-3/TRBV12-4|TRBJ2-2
CASSLKSANTGELFF
TGTGCCAGCAGTTTAAAGTCGGCGAACACCGGGGAGCTGTTTTTT
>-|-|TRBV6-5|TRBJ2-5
CASSYSLSHRTQYF
TGTGCCAGCAGTTACTCTTTGTCACACCGGACCCAGTACTTC
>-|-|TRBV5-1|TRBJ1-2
CASSLVQGKAYGYTF
TGCGCCAGCAGCTTGGTCCAGGGGAAGGCCTATGGCTACACCTTC
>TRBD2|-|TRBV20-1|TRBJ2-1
CSATGTSGNSNEQFF
TGCAGTGCTACCGGGACTAGCGGGAACTCCAATGAGCAGTTCTTC
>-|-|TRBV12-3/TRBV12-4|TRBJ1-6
CASSFAGRQDSPLHF
TGTGCCAGCAGTTTCGCAGGGCGTCAGGATTCACCCCTCCACTTT
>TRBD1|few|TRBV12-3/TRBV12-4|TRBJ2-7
CASSPWSGQGPHEQYF
TGTGCCAGCAGTCCTTGGTCGGGACAGGGGCCCCACGAGCAGTACTTC
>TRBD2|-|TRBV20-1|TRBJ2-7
CSARDVREVYEQYF
TGCAGTGCTAGAGATGTCCGGGAGGTCTACGAGCAGTACTTC
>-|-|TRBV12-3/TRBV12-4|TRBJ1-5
CASSPGNSNQPQHF
TGTGCCAGCAGTCCAGGTAATAGCAATCAGCCCCAGCATTTT
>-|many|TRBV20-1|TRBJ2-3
CSARDPQVVRGDTQYF
TGCAGTGCTAGAGATCCGCAGGTGGTCCGTGGAGATACGCAGTATTTT
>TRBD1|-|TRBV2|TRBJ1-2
CASSPQGIGDGYTF
TGTGCCAGCAGCCCACAGGGGATCGGCGATGGCTACACCTTC
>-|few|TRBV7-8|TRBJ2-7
CASSFTSTGVEQYF
TGTGCCAGCAGCTTCACTTCGACGGGGGTGGAGCAGTACTTC
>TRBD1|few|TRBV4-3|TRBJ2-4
CASSVGQWGKNIQYF
TGCGCCAGCAGCGTGGGACAGTGGGGCAAAAACATTCAGTACTTC
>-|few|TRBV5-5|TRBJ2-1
CASSWWVGQRSYNEQFF
TGTGCCAGCAGCTGGTGGGTTGGACAGCGATCCTACAATGAGCAGTTCTTC
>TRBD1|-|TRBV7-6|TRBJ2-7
CASSSVTGQGSYEQYF
TGTGCCAGCAGCTCTGTGACGGGACAGGGCTCCTACGAGCAGTACTTC
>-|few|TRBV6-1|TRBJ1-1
CASRTDGNTEAFF
TGTGCCAGCAGAACGGACGGGAACACTGAAGCTTTCTTT
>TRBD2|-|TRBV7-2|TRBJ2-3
CASSTRTSGGSTQYF
TGTGCCAGCAGCACCCGGACTAGCGGGGGCAGTACGCAGTATTTT
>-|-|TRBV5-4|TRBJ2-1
CASSLGVVGGNEQFF
TGTGCCAGCAGCTTGGGTGTGGTTGGGGGGAATGAGCAGTTCTTC
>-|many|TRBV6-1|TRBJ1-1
CASRPEGLNTEAFF
TGTGCCAGCAGACCCGAAGGACTGAACACTGAAGCTTTCTTT
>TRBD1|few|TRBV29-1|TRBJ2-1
CSVYRGGYNEQFF
TGCAGCGTCTACAGGGGTGGCTACAATGAGCAGTTCTTC
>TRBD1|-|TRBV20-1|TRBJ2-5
CSAKDRGGGQETQYF
TGCAGTGCTAAGGACAGGGGAGGAGGTCAAGAGACCCAGTACTTC
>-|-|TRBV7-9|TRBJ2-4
CASSSQGLNIQYF
TGTGCCAGCAGCTCCCAGGGGTTGAACATTCAGTACTTC
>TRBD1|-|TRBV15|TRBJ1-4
CATYDRVNEKLFF
TGTGCCACCTACGACAGGGTCAATGAAAAACTGTTTTTT
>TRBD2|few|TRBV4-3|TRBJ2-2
CASSQLVVSSGANTGELFF
TGCGCCAGCAGCCAGCTGGTCGTCAGTAGCGGGGCGAACACCGGGGAGCTGTTTTTT
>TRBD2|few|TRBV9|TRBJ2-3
CASSARPGLGQDTQYF
TGTGCCAGCAGCGCTCGGCCGGGACTAGGGCAAGATACGCAGTATTTT
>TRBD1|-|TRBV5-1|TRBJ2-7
CASSSDRDYEQYF
TGCGCCAGCAGTTCCGACAGGGACTACGAGCAGTACTTC
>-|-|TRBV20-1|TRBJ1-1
CSARDRRRGVLNTEAFF
TGCAGTGCTAGAGATCGCAGGAGGGGCGTCCTGAACACTGAAGCTTTCTTT
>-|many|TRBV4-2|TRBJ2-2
CASSQVGLTTGELFF
TGTGCCAGCAGCCAAGTGGGACTTACCACCGGGGAGCTGTTTTTT
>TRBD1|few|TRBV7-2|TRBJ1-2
CASSFPGQGYGYTF
TGTGCCAGCAGCTTTCCGGGACAGGGGTATGGCTACACCTTC